Described below is a single T cell receptor beta chain sequence and its context. This sample was taken from a study of blood T cell repertoires in COVID-19. Turning to the study itself: COVID-19 samples, acute and convalescent, were from the United States, Italy and Spain. Nucleic acid was either cDNA or gDNA, and it came from T cells, B-cell-depleted T cells, or PBMCs.

Original methodology: It was from reference gene primer amplification that nucleated cell counts were estimated. The repertoire was sequenced with immunoSEQ multiplex PCR; TCRdb's copy has only in-frame clones and lacks some. V, J and clone size are those of that table, while D and trimming were read from the DNA. The sample carries about 170,000 clones, about 88% recorded once. The TCR comes from a man aged 55 to 69 with acute or convalescent COVID-19. Specimen: peripheral blood.

The CDR3 reads CSVANRLMVGTEAFF. The CDR3 nucleotides read TGCAGCGTTGCAAACAGGCTGATGGTAGGGACTGAAGCTTTCTTT. The rearrangement joins TRBV29-1 to TRBJ1-1; maybe TRBD1 (5 bases). Trimming took off 4 bases at V and 5 bases at J, with 20 bases between the two ends. The V gene's germline CDR1 is SQVTM and CDR2 ANQGSEA. This CDR3 is built from 15 residues.